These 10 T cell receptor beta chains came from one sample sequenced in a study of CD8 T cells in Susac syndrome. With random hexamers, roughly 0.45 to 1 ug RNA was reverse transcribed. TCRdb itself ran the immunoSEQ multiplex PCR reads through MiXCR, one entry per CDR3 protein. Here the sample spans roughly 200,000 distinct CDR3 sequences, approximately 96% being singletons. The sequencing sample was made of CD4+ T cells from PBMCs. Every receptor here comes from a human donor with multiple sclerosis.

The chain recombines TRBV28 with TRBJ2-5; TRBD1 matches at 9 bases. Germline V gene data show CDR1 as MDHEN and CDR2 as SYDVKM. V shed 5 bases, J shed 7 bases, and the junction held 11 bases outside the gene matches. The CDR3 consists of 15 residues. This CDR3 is CASSAPGQGFGTQYF. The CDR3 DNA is TGTGCCAGCAGTGCCCCGGGACAGGGATTTGGGACCCAGTACTTC.

DNA of the CDR3: TGCAGCGTTGGTGCAGGGAACTTCTATAACGAGCAGTACTTC. Its protein is CSVGAGNFYNEQYF. The chain has TRBV29-1 and TRBJ2-7, with TRBD1 as a possible D gene (5 bases). The germline V and J ends were trimmed by 4 bases and 5 bases, with 18 bases remaining between them. Germline-derived CDR1 and CDR2 are SQVTM and ANQGSEA. CDR3 length: 14 amino acids.

The CDR3 reads CASSSTGRAEQYF. The CDR3 DNA is TGTGCCAGCAGTAGCACGGGACGGGCAGAGCAGTACTTC. The rearrangement uses TRBV6-6 and TRBJ2-7; D possibly matches TRBD1 or TRBD2 (5 bases each). Deletions cut 5 bases from V and 7 bases from J, with 15 bases between. Germline assignment: CDR1 MNHNY and CDR2 SVGAGI (reference sequence). This CDR3 has 13 residues.

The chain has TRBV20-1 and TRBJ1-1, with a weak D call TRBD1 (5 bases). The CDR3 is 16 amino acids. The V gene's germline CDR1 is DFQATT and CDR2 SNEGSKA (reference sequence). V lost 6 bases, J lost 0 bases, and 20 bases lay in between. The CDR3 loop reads CSATRLGPYMNTEAFF. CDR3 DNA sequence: TGCAGTGCCACCCGCTTGGGACCCTATATGAACACTGAAGCTTTCTTT.

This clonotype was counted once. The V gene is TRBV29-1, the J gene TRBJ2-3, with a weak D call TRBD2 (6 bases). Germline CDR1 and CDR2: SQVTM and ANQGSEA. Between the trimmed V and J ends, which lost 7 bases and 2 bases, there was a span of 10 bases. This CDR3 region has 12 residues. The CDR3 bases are TGCAGCGCTCGGGGACTCACAGATACGCAGTATTTT. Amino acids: CSARGLTDTQYF.

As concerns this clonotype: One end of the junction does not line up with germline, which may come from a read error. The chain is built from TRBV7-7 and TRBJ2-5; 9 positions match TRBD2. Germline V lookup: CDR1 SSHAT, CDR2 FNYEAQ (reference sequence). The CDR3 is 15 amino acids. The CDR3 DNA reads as TGTGCTAGCAGCTTCGGCGGGGGGGACGGGGAGACCCAGTACTTC. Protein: CASSFGGGDGETQYF.

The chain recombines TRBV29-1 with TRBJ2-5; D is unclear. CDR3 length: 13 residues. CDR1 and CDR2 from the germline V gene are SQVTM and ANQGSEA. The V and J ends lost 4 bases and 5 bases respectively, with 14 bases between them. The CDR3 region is CSVVRRLMETQYF. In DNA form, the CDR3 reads TGCAGCGTTGTCAGGCGGTTAATGGAGACCCAGTACTTC.

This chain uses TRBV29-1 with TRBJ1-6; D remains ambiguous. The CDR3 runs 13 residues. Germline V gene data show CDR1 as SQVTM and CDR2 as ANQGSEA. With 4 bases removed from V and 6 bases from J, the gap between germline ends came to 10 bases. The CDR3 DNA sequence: TGCAGCGTTGGAGCAGGCCCTAATTCACCCCTCCACTTT. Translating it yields CSVGAGPNSPLHF.

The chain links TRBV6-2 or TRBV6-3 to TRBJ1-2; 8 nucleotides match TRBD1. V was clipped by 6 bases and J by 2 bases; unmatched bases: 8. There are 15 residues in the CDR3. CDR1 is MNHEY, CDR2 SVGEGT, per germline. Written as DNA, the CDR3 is TGTGCCAGCAGAAGGACAGGGAATACGAACTATGGCTACACCTTC. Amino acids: CASRRTGNTNYGYTF.

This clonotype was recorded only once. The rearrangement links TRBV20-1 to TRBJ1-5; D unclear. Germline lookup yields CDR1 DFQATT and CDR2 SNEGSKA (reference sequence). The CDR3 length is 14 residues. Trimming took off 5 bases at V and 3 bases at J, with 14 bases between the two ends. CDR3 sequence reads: CSAPSDGSNQPQHF. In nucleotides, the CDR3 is TGCAGTGCTCCGTCGGACGGATCCAATCAGCCCCAGCATTTT.